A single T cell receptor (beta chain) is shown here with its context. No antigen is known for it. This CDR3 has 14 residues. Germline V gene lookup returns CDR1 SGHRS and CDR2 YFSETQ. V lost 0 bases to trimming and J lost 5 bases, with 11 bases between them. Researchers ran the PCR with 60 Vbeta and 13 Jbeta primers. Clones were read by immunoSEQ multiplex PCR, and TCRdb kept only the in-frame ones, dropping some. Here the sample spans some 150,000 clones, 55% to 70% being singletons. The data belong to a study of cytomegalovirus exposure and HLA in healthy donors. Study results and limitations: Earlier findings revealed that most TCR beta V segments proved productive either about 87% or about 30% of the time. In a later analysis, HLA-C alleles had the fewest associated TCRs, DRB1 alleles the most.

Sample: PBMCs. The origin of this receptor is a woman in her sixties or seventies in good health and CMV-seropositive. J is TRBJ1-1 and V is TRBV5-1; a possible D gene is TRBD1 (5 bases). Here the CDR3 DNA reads TGCGCCAGCAGCTTGGCCTTAGGGGATACTGAAGCTTTCTTT. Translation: CASSLALGDTEAFF. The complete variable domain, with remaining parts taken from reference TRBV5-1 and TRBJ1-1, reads KAGVTQTPRYLIKTRGQQVTLSCSPISGHRSVSWYQQTPGQGLQFLFEYFSETQRNKGNFPGRFSGRQFSNSRSEMNVSTLELGDSALYLCASSLALGDTEAFFGQGTRLTVV.